This TCR beta chain came from a study of T cells of healthy individuals. V shed 5 bases and J shed 4 bases, with 11 bases lying between them. Germline V CDR1 and CDR2: MDHEN, SYDVKM. The length of the CDR3 is 13 residues. TCRdb reprocessed the 5' RACE reads via MiXCR and lists one record per CDR3 protein. The sample consists of approximately 50,000 distinct CDR3 sequences, about 15% of them appearing once. This clonotype has just a few counts. This sequence was found in a human donor in good health. The rearrangement joins TRBV28 to TRBJ2-5; maybe TRBD1 (6 bases). CDR3 sequence: CASSTGFPETQYF. The CDR3 coding sequence is TGTGCCAGCAGTACAGGGTTTCCAGAGACCCAGTACTTC.